A selection of T cell receptor beta chains follows, all from one sample in a study of T cell responses to AZD1222 COVID-19 vaccine. Generated by immunoSEQ multiplex PCR, the TCRdb table keeps only in-frame clones and is missing some. Of under 300,000 clones detected, 93% appear once; the ten largest clones hold around 0.57%. The input for sequencing was peripheral blood, taken on day 0 of AZD1222 vaccination. Receptors were obtained from an adult in good health. The CDR3 runs from the conserved cysteine through the conserved F or W. A D gene is named only where the DNA matches it firmly. Expanded clones get a size class; other rows say once, few or many, or leave the size out.

clone_size d_call j_call v_call cdr3_nt cdr3_aa
. . TRBJ2-7 TRBV21-1 TGTGCCAGCAGCAGGGGCTACGAGCAGTACTTC CASSRGYEQYF
. TRBD1 TRBJ2-7 TRBV28 TGTGCCAGCAGTGCCCCGACAGGGATGTACGAGCAGTACTTC CASSAPTGMYEQYF
. . TRBJ1-2 TRBV2 TGTGCCAGCAGCTCCAGCTGGCTAGCTAACTATGGCTACACCTTC CASSSSWLANYGYTF
. . TRBJ1-5 TRBV15 TGTGCCACCAGCAGAGGAGGGCCGAGCAATCAGCCCCAGCATTTT CATSRGGPSNQPQHF
. . TRBJ1-5 TRBV19 TGTGCCAGCACTAACTCGGCTGAGGGGAGCAATCAGCCCCAGCATTTT CASTNSAEGSNQPQHF
. TRBD1 TRBJ1-1 TRBV2 TGTGCCAGCAGTGAGACGGGACAGGGAGGGACTGAAGCTTTCTTT CASSETGQGGTEAFF
once . TRBJ2-1 TRBV2 TGTGCCAGCATCTTGGAATACAATGAGCAGTTCTTC CASILEYNEQFF
. TRBD1 TRBJ2-2 TRBV6-5 TGTGCCAGCAGTTACGGGACAGTTAACACCGGGGAGCTGTTTTTT CASSYGTVNTGELFF
. . TRBJ2-7 TRBV7-9 TGTGCCAGCAGCTTAGCCGGCGGTTCGGAGCAGTACTTC CASSLAGGSEQYF
. . TRBJ2-2 TRBV19 TGTGCCAGTAGAGGGACGTGGACTTGGAACACCGGGGAGCTGTTTTTT CASRGTWTWNTGELFF
. . TRBJ1-4 TRBV3-1/TRBV3-2 TGTGCCAGCAGCCAAGAGACAACTAATGAAAAACTGTTTTTT CASSQETTNEKLFF
. . TRBJ2-5 TRBV6-2/TRBV6-3 TGTGCCAGCAGCCTGTTGGCGACCGGAGAGACCCAGTACTTC CASSLLATGETQYF
. . TRBJ1-2 TRBV4-1 TGCGCCAGCAGCCAAAGGGAAGCCCTGGGTGGCTACACCTTC CASSQREALGGYTF
once TRBD2 TRBJ2-1 TRBV19 TGTGCCACCAAAGGGGAGGGAAGGGGTGGCAATGAGCAGTTCTTC CATKGEGRGGNEQFF
. TRBD2 TRBJ2-2 TRBV11-2 TGTGCCAGCAGCTCCTTAGCGGGAGGGCTCTCCGGGGAGCTGTTTTTT CASSSLAGGLSGELFF
. . TRBJ1-4 TRBV6-5 TGTGCCAGCAGTTTTAATCGGGACCTAGGAAAACTGTTTTTT CASSFNRDLGKLFF
. . TRBJ1-1 TRBV9 TGTGCCAGCAGCGTAGAGCCGGGGACGGACGAAGCTTTCTTT CASSVEPGTDEAFF
. . TRBJ1-3 TRBV19 TGTGCCAGTAGTGACCTGAGCTCTGGAAACACCATATATTTT CASSDLSSGNTIYF
. . TRBJ2-7 TRBV4-1 TGCGCCAGCAGCCAAGGGCAGCCCGGGGGCGAGCAGTACTTC CASSQGQPGGEQYF
. . TRBJ2-2 TRBV24-1 TGTGCCACCGGCAGGGACACCGGGGAGCTGTTTTTT CATGRDTGELFF
many . TRBJ2-5 TRBV5-1 TGCGCCAGCAGCTTGGGGAGCTACCCCAGCCAAGAGACCCAGTACTTC CASSLGSYPSQETQYF
. TRBD1 TRBJ2-1 TRBV2 TGTGCCAGCAGGGGGGACAGTGCCTACAATGAGCAGTTCTTC CASRGDSAYNEQFF
few . TRBJ1-4 TRBV6-5 TGTGCCAGCAGGAGGACAGTTGATGAAAAACTGTTTTTT CASRRTVDEKLFF
. . TRBJ2-7 TRBV28 TGTGCCGGGGGCGGTAGCTACGAGCAGTACTTC CAGGGSYEQYF
few . TRBJ1-3 TRBV30 TGTGCCTGGAGCCCACTCGGCTCTGGAAACACCATATATTTT CAWSPLGSGNTIYF
. . TRBJ2-3 TRBV11-2 TGTGCCAGCAGCGATGGTAGGGGAGATACGCAGTATTTT CASSDGRGDTQYF
. . TRBJ1-4 TRBV19 TGTGCCAGTAGTATAGGAACGCGGATTAATGAAAAACTGTTTTTT CASSIGTRINEKLFF
. . TRBJ1-3 TRBV30 TGTGCCTGGAGTCCCGGGGGAAACACCATATATTTT CAWSPGGNTIYF
. . TRBJ2-5 TRBV11-2 TGTGCCAGCAGCTTCGGTCCTCAAGAGACCCAGTACTTC CASSFGPQETQYF
. . TRBJ1-3 TRBV2 TGTGCCAGCAGTAAAACAGGTAGCTCTGGAAACACCATATATTTT CASSKTGSSGNTIYF
. . TRBJ2-5 TRBV5-1 TGCGCCAGCAGCCGGAACCCTCAAGAGACCCAGTACTTC CASSRNPQETQYF
. . TRBJ1-1 TRBV7-3 TGTGCCAGCAGCTCGACACTTAACACTGAAGCTTTCTTT CASSSTLNTEAFF
. . TRBJ2-3 TRBV7-9 TGTGCCAGCAGCTTAGCGGGAGTTCTAGCAGATACGCAGTATTTT CASSLAGVLADTQYF
. TRBD2 TRBJ2-3 TRBV7-2 TGTGCCAGCAGCTCCCGGACTAGCGGGGGGGCAGATACGCAGTATTTT CASSSRTSGGADTQYF
. . TRBJ1-3 TRBV7-2 TGTGCCAGCAGCTATAACTCTGGAAACACCATATATTTT CASSYNSGNTIYF
once . TRBJ1-1 TRBV29-1 TGCAGCGTTGACGAGGGCAGGGGAGCGAGCACTGAAGCTTTCTTT CSVDEGRGASTEAFF
. TRBD1 TRBJ2-2 TRBV27 TGTGCCAGCAGTTGGGGGGACAGGGTCGGTAGGGAGCTGTTTTTT CASSWGDRVGRELFF
once . TRBJ2-3 TRBV10-3 TGTGCCACCCTTTCCGACAGGCCACCCAGCACAGATACGCAGTATTTT CATLSDRPPSTDTQYF
. TRBD2 TRBJ2-1 TRBV3-1/TRBV3-2 TGTGCCAGCAGCTCCCCCAAGGGCCGTGGACTAGCTAACAATGAGCAGTTCTTC CASSSPKGRGLANNEQFF